Described below is a single T cell receptor (beta chain) sequence and its context. Its antigen is not identified. This entry comes from a study of T cell responses to AZD1222 COVID-19 vaccine. The study's findings and limits: Donors skewed white British and female; clonal diversity was possibly underestimated.

Using immunoSEQ multiplex PCR, the repertoire was profiled, and TCRdb retains in-frame clones only, with some absent. The sample lists some 140,000 clones; roughly 90% were seen once. There are 15 residues in the CDR3. Germline V gene lookup returns CDR1 LNHDA and CDR2 SQIVND (reference sequence). Trimming left V 4 bases short and J 0 bases short, with 13 bases between. V usage is TRBV19 and J usage is TRBJ2-7; D ambiguous. This material consisted of peripheral blood, taken on day 0 of AZD1222 vaccination. The receptor's source is an adult in good health. This chain's CDR3 is CASSSGPDTSYEQYF. Here the CDR3 DNA reads TGTGCCAGTAGTAGTGGTCCGGATACCTCCTACGAGCAGTACTTC.